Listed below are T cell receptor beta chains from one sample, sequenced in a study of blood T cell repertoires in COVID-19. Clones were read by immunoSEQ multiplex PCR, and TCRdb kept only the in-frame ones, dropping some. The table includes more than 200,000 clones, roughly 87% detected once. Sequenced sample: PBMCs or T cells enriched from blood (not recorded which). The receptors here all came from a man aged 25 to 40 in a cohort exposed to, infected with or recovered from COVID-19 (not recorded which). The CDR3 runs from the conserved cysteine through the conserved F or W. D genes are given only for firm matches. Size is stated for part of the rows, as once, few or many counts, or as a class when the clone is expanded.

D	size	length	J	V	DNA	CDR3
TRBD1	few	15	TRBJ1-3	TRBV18	TGTGCCAGCTCAACCCGGACAGGAGAGTTCAACACCATATATTTT	CASSTRTGEFNTIYF
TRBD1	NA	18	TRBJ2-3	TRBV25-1	TGTGCCAGCAGTGCGGGTACCGGACAGGGCGACGACACAGATACGCAGTATTTT	CASSAGTGQGDDTDTQYF
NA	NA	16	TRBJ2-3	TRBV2	TGTGCCAGCAGTGGCCCGACCCAACAGATCACAGATACGCAGTATTTT	CASSGPTQQITDTQYF
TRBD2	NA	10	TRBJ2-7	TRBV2	TGTGCCAGCACCGGGAGGGACACCATATTC	CASTGRDTIF
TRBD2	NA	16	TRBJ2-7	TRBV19	TGTGCCAGCGAAGGGAGATCGCTAGCGGGATCGGGCGAGCAGTACTTC	CASEGRSLAGSGEQYF
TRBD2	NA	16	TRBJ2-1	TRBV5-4	TGTGCCAGCAGCTTAGCTTCTAGCGGGGTACTCAATGAGCAGTTCTTC	CASSLASSGVLNEQFF
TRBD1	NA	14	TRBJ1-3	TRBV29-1	TGCAGCGTGGGGGGACAGGGATTAGGAAACACCATATATTTT	CSVGGQGLGNTIYF
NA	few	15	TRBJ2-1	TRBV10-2	TGCGCCAGCAGCCAAGGCCAGCGGAGATACAATGAGCAGTTCTTC	CASSQGQRRYNEQFF
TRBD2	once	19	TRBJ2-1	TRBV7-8	TGTGCCAGCAGCTCGTTAGGGACTAGCGGGAGTGTAACCCCTAATGAGCAGTTCTTC	CASSSLGTSGSVTPNEQFF
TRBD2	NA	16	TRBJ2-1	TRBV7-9	TGTGCCAGCAGCTTCCTAGCGGGAGGGGACTACAATGAGCAGTTCTTC	CASSFLAGGDYNEQFF
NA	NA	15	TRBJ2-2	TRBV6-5	TGTGCCAGCAGCCTAGTTGCTCCGAACACCGGGGAGCTGTTTTTT	CASSLVAPNTGELFF
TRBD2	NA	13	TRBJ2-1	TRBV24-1	TGTGCCACCAATGTCGGGGAGGGTCGGAAGCAGTTCTTC	CATNVGEGRKQFF
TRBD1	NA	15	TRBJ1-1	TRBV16	TGTGCCAGCAGCCGATCAGGGACAGGGAGAACTGAAGCTTTCTTT	CASSRSGTGRTEAFF
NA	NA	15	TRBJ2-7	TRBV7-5	TGTGCCAGAAGCAGAAAATACAGGGTCCCCTACGAGCAGTACTTC	CARSRKYRVPYEQYF
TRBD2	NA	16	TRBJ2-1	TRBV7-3	TGTGCCAGCAGCTTATCCCTAGCGGGGGGTTACAATGAGCAGTTCTTC	CASSLSLAGGYNEQFF
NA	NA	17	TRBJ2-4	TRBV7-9	TGTGCCAGCAGCTTAGATGGTTCGGCGGGAGCCAAAAACATTCAGTACTTC	CASSLDGSAGAKNIQYF